This note documents a single T cell receptor beta chain sequence. Its antigen is unknown. This sample was taken from a study of cytomegalovirus exposure and HLA in healthy donors. The study, taken as a whole, reports: An observed cluster of highly shared sequence variants was recorded as a likely sequencing artifact.

The PCR used 60 Vbeta and 13 Jbeta primers. Some clones are missing from TCRdb's copy, which holds only in-frame ones; the method was immunoSEQ multiplex PCR. The data contain approximately 170,000 clones, under 70% of them singletons. The CDR3 runs to 16 residues. Germline V gives CDR1 MNHEY, CDR2 SMNVEV (reference sequence). V dropped 7 bases and J dropped 6; count of bases not matched to a gene: 18. Material: PBMCs. The receptor was derived from a woman aged 40 to 50 in good health and CMV-seropositive. The chain carries TRBV27 and TRBJ2-7; 7 bases line up with TRBD2. The CDR3 loop reads CASNPSAGVLPTEQYF. DNA of the CDR3: TGTGCCAGCAACCCGAGCGCGGGAGTCCTCCCTACCGAGCAGTACTTC.